The 14 T cell receptor beta chains below were found in one sample sequenced in a study of T cell responses to AZD1222 COVID-19 vaccine (dated by TCRdb to the early 2020s). The meaning of the sample's time point label: baseline before first vaccination. The library was generated by the immunoSEQ multiplex PCR assay. TCRdb provides this immuneACCESS table in a form limited to in-frame rearrangements. Some clones are lacking; in checked studies, under half of them reflect an unresolved V gene, and why the rest are absent is not known. This sample is represented by 83,000 or so clones; roughly 83% of them were singletons. 8.7% of the sample is held by the ten biggest clonotypes. The source material was peripheral blood, sampled on day 0 of AZD1222 vaccination. Receptors originate from an adult in good health.

The genes are TRBV25-1 and TRBJ2-6; 7 bases are a match to TRBD1. V shed 2 bases, J shed 0 bases, and the junction held 4 bases outside the gene matches. This CDR3 is built from 17 residues. Germline-derived CDR1 and CDR2 are MGHDK and SYGVNS. CDR3 nucleotide sequence: TGTGCCAGCAGTGAAGGACAGGTGAACTCTGGGGCCAACGTCCTGACTTTC. This translates into CASSEGQVNSGANVLTF.

The rearrangement links TRBV3-1 (or the pseudogene TRBV3-2) to TRBJ2-2; D call uncertain. Germline V lookup: CDR1 LGHDT, CDR2 YNNKEL (reference sequence). The CDR3 runs to 15 residues. V was shortened by 1 base and J by 1 base, with 7 bases between the two germline ends. The CDR3 is CASSQGYENTGELFF. The CDR3 DNA reads TGTGCCAGCAGCCAAGGTTATGAGAACACCGGGGAGCTGTTTTTT.

The chain has TRBV6-2 or TRBV6-3 and TRBJ2-7, with D hard to call. Trimming shortened V by 2 bases and J by 4 bases, and 15 bases separated the two germline ends. The CDR3 spans 15 residues. Looked up from germline, CDR1 is MNHEY and CDR2 is SVGEGT. The CDR3 sequence is CASSYHRVPQYEQYF. As DNA, the CDR3 is TGTGCCAGCAGTTACCATCGGGTTCCTCAATACGAGCAGTACTTC.

The CDR3 nucleotides are TGTGCCAGCAGCTTAGGGATACTAGGGACAGGACATAATTCACCCCTCCACTTT. Translating it yields CASSLGILGTGHNSPLHF. The V and J genes are TRBV7-2 and TRBJ1-6; 8 nucleotides align to TRBD1. The CDR3 length is 18 residues. Germline-derived CDR1 and CDR2 are SGHTA and FQGNSA. The J segment lost 5 bases and the V segment lost 1 base, leaving 10 bases of the junction unmatched.

The chain employs TRBV6-6 and TRBJ2-7; TRBD2 agrees at 7 bases. In germline, CDR1 is MNHNY, CDR2 SVGAGI (reference sequence). The trim removed 4 bases at V and 6 bases at J, leaving 12 bases unmatched. This CDR3 comprises 15 residues. The CDR3 loop is CASSSGRAGVGEQYF. The CDR3 region has the DNA TGTGCCAGCAGTTCGGGACGGGCGGGAGTAGGCGAGCAGTACTTC.

The V call is TRBV2, the J call TRBJ1-2; 7 nucleotides match TRBD1. There are 13 residues in the CDR3. V gave up 10 bases and J gave up 5 bases; unmatched junction bases: 10. In germline, CDR1 is SNHLY, CDR2 FYNNEI. CDR3 in amino acids: CATVLTGIYGYTF. For the CDR3, the DNA is TGTGCCACCGTACTGACAGGGATTTATGGCTACACCTTC.

The chain recombines TRBV6-1 with TRBJ1-2; 8 bases line up with TRBD1. The ends lost 3 bases at V and 7 bases at J; junction bases unmatched: 7. CDR1 and CDR2 from the germline V gene are MNHNS and SASEGT. The CDR3 covers 14 residues. CDR3 sequence: CASSDRDRSGGYTF. CDR3 sequence (DNA): TGTGCCAGCAGTGATCGGGACAGGAGTGGTGGCTACACCTTC.

The rearrangement links TRBV7-2 to TRBJ1-2; D gene unclear. Germline loops: CDR1 SGHTA, CDR2 FQGNSA. Trimming removed 5 bases at V and 2 bases at J, with 6 bases between. The CDR3 contains 12 residues. CDR3 bases: TGTGCCAGCAGCCTGGTCAACTATGGCTACACCTTC. It yields the protein CASSLVNYGYTF.

V is TRBV5-1 and J is TRBJ1-5; TRBD1 is a possible D gene (5 bases). The CDR3 loop spans 13 amino acids. In germline, CDR1 is SGHRS, CDR2 YFSETQ. Trimming took 4 bases from V and 6 from J, leaving 11 bases between them. Here the CDR3 DNA reads TGCGCCAGCAGCCTCCAGGGTAGTCAGCCCCAGCATTTT. Translation gives CASSLQGSQPQHF.

A single count supports this clone. Germline is not matched at one junction end, which may reflect a read error. The chain is built from TRBV2 and TRBJ1-5; no reliable D call. The germline gives CDR1 SNHLY, CDR2 FYNNEI. There are 14 residues in the CDR3. DNA for the CDR3: TGTGCCAGTAGTGAAGGGTGGAACAATCAGCCCCAGCATTTT. This translates into CASSEGWNNQPQHF.

The chain recombines TRBV13 with TRBJ1-1, with D unclear. The germline V gene has CDR1 PRHDT and CDR2 FYEKMQ (reference sequence). The CDR3 has 15 residues. Trimming removed 6 bases from V and 0 bases from J, with 14 bases in between. The CDR3 coding sequence is TGTGCCAGCAGATCAATTCGGACCCTGAACACTGAAGCTTTCTTT. It yields the protein CASRSIRTLNTEAFF.

The chain uses TRBV28 and TRBJ2-7; D gene ambiguous. Trimming removed 2 bases at V and 2 bases at J, with 13 bases between. CDR3 size: 15 residues. Germline V lookup: CDR1 MDHEN, CDR2 SYDVKM. The CDR3 DNA sequence: TGTGCCAGCAGTTTACCAAGGATCAGCGCCTACGAGCAGTACTTC. As protein: CASSLPRISAYEQYF.

The chain recombines TRBV18 with TRBJ2-2; 12 positions agree with TRBD1. Germline loops: CDR1 KGHSH, CDR2 LQKENI. Trimming cost V 3 bases and J 4 bases; bases outside gene matches: 12. The CDR3 has 19 residues. The CDR3 DNA sequence: TGTGCCAGCTCACCCTTACCGGGACAGGGGGCGCAGGTCACCGGGGAGCTGTTTTTT. It specifies CASSPLPGQGAQVTGELFF.

This chain links TRBV18 with TRBJ1-2; TRBD1 is a possible D gene (5 bases). Germline CDR1 and CDR2: KGHSH and LQKENI. There are 17 residues in the CDR3. The V gene lost 2 bases and the J gene lost 0 bases, with 16 bases spanning the gap. CDR3 region: CASSPGPAGASNYGYTF. The CDR3 region has the DNA TGTGCCAGCTCACCAGGCCCCGCCGGGGCATCTAACTATGGCTACACCTTC.